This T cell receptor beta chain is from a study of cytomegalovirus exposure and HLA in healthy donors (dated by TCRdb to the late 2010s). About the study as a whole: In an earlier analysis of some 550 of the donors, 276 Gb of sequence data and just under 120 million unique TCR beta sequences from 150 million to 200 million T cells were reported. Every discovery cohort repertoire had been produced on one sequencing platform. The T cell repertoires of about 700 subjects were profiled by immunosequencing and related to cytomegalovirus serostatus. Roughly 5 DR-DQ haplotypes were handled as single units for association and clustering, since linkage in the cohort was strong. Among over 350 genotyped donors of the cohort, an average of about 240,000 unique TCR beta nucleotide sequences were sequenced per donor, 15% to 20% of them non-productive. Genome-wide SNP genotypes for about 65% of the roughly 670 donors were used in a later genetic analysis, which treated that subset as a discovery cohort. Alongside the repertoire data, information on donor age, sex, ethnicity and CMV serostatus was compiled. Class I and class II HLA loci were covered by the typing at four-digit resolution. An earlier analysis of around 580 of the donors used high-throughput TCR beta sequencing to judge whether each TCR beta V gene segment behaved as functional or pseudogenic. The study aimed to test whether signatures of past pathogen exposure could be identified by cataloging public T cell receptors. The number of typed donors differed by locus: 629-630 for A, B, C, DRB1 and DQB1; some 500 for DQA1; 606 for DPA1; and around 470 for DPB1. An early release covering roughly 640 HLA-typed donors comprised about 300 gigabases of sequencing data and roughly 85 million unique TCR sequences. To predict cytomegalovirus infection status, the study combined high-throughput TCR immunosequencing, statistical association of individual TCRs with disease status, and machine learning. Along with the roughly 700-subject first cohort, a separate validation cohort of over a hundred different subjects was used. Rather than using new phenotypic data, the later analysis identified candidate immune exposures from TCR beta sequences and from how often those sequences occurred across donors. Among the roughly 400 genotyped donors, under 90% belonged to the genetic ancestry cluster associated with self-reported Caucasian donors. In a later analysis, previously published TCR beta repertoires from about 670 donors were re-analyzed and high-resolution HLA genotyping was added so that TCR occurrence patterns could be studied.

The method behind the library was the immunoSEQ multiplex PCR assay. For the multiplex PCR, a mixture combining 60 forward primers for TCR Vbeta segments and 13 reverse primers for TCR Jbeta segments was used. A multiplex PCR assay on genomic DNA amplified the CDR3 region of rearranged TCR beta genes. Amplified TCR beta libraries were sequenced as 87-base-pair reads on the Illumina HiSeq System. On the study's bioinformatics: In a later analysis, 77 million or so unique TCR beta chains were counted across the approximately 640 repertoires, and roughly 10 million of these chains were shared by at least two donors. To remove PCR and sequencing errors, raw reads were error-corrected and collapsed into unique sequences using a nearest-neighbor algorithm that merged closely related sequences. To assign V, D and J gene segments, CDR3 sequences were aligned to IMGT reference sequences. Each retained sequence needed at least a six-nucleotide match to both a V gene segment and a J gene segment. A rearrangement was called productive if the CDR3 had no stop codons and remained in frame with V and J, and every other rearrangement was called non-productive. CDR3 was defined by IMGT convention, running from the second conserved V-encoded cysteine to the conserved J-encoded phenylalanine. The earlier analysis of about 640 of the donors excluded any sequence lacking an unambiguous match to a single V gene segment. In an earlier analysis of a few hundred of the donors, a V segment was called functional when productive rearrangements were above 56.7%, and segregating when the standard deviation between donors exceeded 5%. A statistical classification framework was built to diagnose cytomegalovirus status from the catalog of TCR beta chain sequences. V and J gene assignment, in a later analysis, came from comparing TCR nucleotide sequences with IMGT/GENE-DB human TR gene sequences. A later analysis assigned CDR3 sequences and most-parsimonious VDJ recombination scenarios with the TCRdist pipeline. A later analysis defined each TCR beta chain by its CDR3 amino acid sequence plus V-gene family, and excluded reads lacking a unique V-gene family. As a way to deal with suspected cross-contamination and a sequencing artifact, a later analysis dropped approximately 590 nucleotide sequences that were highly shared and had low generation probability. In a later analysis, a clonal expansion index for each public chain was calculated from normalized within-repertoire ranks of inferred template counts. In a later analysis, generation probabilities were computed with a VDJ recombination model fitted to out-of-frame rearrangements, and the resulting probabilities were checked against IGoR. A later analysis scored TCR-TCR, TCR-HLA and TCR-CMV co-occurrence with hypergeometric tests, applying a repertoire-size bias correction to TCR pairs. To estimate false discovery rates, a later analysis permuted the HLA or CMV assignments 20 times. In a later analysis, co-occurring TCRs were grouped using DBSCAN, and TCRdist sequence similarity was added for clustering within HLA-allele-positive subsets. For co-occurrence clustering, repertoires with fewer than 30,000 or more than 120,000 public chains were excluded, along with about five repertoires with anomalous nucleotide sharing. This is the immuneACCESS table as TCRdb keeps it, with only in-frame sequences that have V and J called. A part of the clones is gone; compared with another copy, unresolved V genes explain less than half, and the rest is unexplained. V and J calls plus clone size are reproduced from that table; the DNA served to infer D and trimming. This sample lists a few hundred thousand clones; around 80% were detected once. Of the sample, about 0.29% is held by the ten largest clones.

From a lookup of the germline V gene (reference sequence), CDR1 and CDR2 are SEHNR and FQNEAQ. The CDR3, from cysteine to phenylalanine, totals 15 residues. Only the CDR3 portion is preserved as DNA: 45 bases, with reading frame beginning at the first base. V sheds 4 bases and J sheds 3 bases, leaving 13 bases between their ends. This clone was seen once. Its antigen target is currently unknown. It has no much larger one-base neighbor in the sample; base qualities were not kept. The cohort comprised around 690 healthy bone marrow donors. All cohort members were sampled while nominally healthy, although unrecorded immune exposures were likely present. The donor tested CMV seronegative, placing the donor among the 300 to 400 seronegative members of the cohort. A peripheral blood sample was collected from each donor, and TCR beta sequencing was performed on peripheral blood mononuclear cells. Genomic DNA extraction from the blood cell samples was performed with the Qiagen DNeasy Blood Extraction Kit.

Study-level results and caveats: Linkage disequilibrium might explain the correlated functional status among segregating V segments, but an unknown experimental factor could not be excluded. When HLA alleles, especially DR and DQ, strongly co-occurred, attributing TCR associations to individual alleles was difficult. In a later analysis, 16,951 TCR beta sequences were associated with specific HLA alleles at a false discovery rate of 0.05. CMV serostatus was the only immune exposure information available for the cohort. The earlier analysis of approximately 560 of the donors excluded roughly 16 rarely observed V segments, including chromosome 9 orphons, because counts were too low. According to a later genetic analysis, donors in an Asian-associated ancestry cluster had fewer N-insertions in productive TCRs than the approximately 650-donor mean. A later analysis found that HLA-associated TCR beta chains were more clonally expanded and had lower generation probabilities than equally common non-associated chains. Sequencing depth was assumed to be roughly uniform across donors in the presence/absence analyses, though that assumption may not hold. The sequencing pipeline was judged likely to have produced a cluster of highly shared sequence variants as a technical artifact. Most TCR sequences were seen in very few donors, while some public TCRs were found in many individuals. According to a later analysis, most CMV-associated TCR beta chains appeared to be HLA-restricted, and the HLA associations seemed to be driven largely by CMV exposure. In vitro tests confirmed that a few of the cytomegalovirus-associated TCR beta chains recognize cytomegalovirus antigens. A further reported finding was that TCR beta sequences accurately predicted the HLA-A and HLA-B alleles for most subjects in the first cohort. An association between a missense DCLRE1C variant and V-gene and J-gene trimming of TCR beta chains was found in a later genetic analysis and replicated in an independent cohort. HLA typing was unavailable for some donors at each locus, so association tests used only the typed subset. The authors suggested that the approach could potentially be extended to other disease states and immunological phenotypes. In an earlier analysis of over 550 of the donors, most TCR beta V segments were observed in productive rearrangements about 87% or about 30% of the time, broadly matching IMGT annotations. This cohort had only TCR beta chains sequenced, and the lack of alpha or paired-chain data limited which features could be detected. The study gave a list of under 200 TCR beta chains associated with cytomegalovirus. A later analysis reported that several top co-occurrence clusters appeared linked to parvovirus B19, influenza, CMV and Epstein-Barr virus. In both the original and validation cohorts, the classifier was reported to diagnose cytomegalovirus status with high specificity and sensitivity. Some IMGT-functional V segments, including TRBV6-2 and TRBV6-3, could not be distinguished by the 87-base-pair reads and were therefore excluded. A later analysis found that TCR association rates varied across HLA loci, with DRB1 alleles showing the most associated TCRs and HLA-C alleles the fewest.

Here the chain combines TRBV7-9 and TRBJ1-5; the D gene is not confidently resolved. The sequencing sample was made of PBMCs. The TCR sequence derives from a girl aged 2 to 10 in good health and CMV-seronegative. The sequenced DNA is TGTGCCAGCAGCTCCTCTGGTATACTCAATCAGCCCCAGCATTTT. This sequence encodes CASSSSGILNQPQHF.